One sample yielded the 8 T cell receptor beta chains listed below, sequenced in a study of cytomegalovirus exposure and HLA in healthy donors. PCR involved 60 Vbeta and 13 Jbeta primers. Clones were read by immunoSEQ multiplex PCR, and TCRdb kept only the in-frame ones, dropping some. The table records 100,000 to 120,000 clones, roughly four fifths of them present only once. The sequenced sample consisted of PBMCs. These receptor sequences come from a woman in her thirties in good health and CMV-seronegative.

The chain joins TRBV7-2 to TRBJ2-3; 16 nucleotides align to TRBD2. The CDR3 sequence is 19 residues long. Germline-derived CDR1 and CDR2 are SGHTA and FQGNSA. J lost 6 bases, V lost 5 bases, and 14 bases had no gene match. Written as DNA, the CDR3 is TGTGCCAGCAGCCAGCTTCCGGGACTAGCGGGGGGGGTTCTTGATACGCAGTATTTT. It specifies CASSQLPGLAGGVLDTQYF.

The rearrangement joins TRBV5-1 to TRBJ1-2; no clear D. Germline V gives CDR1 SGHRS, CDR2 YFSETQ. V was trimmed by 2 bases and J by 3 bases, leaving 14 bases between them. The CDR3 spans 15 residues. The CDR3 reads CASSLARGRDYGYTF. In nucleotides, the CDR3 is TGCGCCAGCAGCTTAGCCCGGGGAAGGGACTATGGCTACACCTTC.

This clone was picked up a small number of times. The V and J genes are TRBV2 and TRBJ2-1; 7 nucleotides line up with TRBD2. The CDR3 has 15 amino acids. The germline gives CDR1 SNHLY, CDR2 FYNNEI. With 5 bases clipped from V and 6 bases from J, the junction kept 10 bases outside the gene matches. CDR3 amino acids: CASSLGGSSPNEQFF. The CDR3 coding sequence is TGTGCCAGCAGTCTAGGCGGGAGTTCCCCCAATGAGCAGTTCTTC. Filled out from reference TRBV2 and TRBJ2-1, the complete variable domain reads EPEVTQTPSHQVTQMGQEVILRCVPISNHLYFYWYRQILGQKVEFLVSFYNNEISEKSEIFDDQFSVERPDGSNFTLKIRSTKLEDSAMYFCASSLGGSSPNEQFFGPGTRLTVL.

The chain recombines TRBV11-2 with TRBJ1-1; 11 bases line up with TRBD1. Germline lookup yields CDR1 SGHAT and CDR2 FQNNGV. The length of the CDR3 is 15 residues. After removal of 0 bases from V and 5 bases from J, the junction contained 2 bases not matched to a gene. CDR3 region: CASSLDGTGGTEAFF. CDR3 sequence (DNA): TGTGCCAGCAGCTTAGATGGGACAGGGGGAACTGAAGCTTTCTTT. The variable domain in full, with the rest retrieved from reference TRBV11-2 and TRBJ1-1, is EAGVAQSPRYKIIEKRQSVAFWCNPISGHATLYWYQQILGQGPKLLIQFQNNGVVDDSQLPKDRFSAERLKGVDSTLKIQPAKLEDSAVYLCASSLDGTGGTEAFFGQGTRLTVV.

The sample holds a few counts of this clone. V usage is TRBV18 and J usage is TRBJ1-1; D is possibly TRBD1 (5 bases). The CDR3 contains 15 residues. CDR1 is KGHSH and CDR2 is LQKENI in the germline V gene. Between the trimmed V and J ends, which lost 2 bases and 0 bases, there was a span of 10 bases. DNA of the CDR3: TGTGCCAGCTCACCATCGGGGACTCTGAACACTGAAGCTTTCTTT. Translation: CASSPSGTLNTEAFF.

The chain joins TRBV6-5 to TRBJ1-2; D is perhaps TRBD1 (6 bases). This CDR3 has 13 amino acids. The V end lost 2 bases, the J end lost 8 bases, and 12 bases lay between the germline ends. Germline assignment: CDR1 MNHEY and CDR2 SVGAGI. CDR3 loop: CASSYGQGKGYTF. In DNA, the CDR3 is TGTGCCAGCAGTTACGGTCAGGGGAAAGGCTACACCTTC.

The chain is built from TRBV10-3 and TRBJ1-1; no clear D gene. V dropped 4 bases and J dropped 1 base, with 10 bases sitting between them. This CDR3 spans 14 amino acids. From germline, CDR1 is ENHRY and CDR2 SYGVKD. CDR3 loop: CAISGGGWNTEAFF. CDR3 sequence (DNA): TGTGCCATCAGTGGTGGAGGTTGGAACACTGAAGCTTTCTTT.

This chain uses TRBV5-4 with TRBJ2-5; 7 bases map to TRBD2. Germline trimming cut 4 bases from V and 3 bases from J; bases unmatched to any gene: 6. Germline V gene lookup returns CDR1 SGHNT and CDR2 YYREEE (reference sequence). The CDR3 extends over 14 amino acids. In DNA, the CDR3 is TGTGCCAGCAGCATGACTAGCAGCGAAGAGACCCAGTACTTC. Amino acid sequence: CASSMTSSEETQYF.